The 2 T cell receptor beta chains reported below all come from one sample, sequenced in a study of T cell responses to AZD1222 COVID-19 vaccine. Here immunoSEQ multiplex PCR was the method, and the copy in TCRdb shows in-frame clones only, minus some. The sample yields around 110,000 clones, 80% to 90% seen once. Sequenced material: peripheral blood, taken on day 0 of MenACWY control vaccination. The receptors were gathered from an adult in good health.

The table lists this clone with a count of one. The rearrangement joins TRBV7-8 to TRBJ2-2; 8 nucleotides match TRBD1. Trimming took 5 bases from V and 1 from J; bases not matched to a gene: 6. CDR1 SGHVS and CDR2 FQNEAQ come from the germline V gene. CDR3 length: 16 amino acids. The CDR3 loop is CASSITGTGNTGELFF. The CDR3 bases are TGTGCCAGCAGCATAACCGGGACAGGGAACACCGGGGAGCTGTTTTTT. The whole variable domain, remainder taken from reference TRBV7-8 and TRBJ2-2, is GAGVSQSPRYKVAKRGQDVALRCDPISGHVSLFWYQQALGQGPEFLTYFQNEAQLDKSGLPSDRFFAERPEGSVSTLKIQRTQQEDSAVYLCASSITGTGNTGELFFGEGSRLTVL.

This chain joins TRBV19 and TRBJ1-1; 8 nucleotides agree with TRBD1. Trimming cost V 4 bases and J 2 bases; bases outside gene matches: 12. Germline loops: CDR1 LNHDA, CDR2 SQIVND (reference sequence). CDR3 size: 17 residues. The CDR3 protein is CASSNPRAGTGNTEAFF. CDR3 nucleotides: TGTGCCAGTAGTAACCCCCGGGCCGGGACAGGTAACACTGAAGCTTTCTTT.